This entry lists 17 T cell receptor beta chains sequenced from one sample in a study of blood T cell repertoires in COVID-19. This table comes from immunoSEQ multiplex PCR, and its TCRdb copy is limited to in-frame clones, with some not included. The profile shows 250,000 or so clones, around 84% of them singletons. Sequencing used peripheral blood. The receptor set was obtained from a woman aged 40 to 50 who had recovered from COVID-19.

V is TRBV7-9 and J is TRBJ1-2; D is possibly TRBD1 (6 bases). Deletions cut 4 bases from V and 6 bases from J, with 15 bases between. In germline, CDR1 is SEHNR, CDR2 FQNEAQ (reference sequence). This CDR3 is 14 amino acids long. CDR3 sequence: CASSSREGVHGYTF. In nucleotides, the CDR3 is TGTGCCAGCAGCTCTAGGGAGGGGGTTCATGGCTACACCTTC.

The gene calls are TRBV6-1 and TRBJ1-4; TRBD1 matches at 8 bases. The CDR3 runs to 15 residues. Trimming cost V 5 bases and J 6 bases; bases outside gene matches: 8. Germline CDR1 MNHNS, CDR2 SASEGT. CDR3 nucleotide sequence: TGTGCCAGCAGTCCCCGGACAGGGACCGATGAAAAACTGTTTTTT. Its protein product is CASSPRTGTDEKLFF.

The chain is built from TRBV4-1 and TRBJ1-4; no firm D call. Trimming cost V 0 bases and J 8 bases, with 19 bases left between them. The germline CDR1 and CDR2 sequences are MGHRA and YSYEKL. The CDR3 has 17 residues. The CDR3 region has the DNA TGCGCCAGCAGCCAAGAGGGCGGGCCCCCCGCGCAGGAAAAACTGTTTTTT. Protein product: CASSQEGGPPAQEKLFF.

The chain joins TRBV7-9 to TRBJ2-5; D uncertain. Trimming left V 1 base short and J 5 bases short, with 14 bases between. The CDR3 sequence is 15 residues long. Germline V gene lookup returns CDR1 SEHNR and CDR2 FQNEAQ (reference sequence). CDR3 in DNA: TGTGCCAGCAGCTTAGAAAGACTGGCCTGGGAGACCCAGTACTTC. Protein product: CASSLERLAWETQYF.

V and J are TRBV6-4 and TRBJ2-1, with TRBD2 matching over 13 bases. The V segment lost 6 bases and the J segment 8 bases; nucleotides outside the gene matches: 7. The germline V gene encodes CDR1 MRHNA and CDR2 SNTAGT. The length of the CDR3 is 15 residues. CDR3 DNA sequence: TGTGCCAGCAGAACTAGCGGGGGGGCCCGGGATGAGCAGTTCTTC. Its protein product is CASRTSGGARDEQFF.

The chain links TRBV5-1 to TRBJ1-1; 8 bases agree with TRBD1. CDR3 length: 15 residues. Germline V lookup: CDR1 SGHRS, CDR2 YFSETQ. V gave up 4 bases and J gave up 2 bases; unmatched junction bases: 7. The CDR3 loop reads CASSTSGTGNTEAFF. CDR3 nucleotides: TGCGCCAGCAGCACCTCCGGGACAGGCAACACTGAAGCTTTCTTT.

The chain recombines TRBV2 with TRBJ1-5, with TRBD1 identical over 7 bases. The V gene end was trimmed by 5 bases and the J gene end by 5 bases; junction bases not matched to a gene: 9. Germline CDR1 is SNHLY and CDR2 is FYNNEI. The CDR3 runs to 15 residues. In DNA, the CDR3 is TGTGCCAGCAGTCAAAACAGGGGTAGGGATCAGCCCCAGCATTTT. It yields the protein CASSQNRGRDQPQHF.

This clone is a singleton in its sample. J is TRBJ1-3 and V is TRBV7-6; TRBD1 matches 7 bases. After removal of 0 bases from V and 3 bases from J, the junction contained 5 bases not matched to a gene. Germline V lookup: CDR1 SGHVS, CDR2 FNYEAQ. This CDR3 has 16 amino acids. This CDR3 is CASSLAEGALGNTIYF. As DNA, the CDR3 is TGTGCCAGCAGCTTAGCGGAGGGGGCCCTTGGAAACACCATATATTTT.

The rearrangement joins TRBV7-3 to TRBJ1-1, with D perhaps matching TRBD1 (5 bases). CDR3 length: 13 residues. Germline V gene lookup returns CDR1 SGHTA and CDR2 FQGTGA. V lost 8 bases and J lost 1, with 11 bases in between. For the CDR3, the DNA is TGTGCCAGCGCCACCGGGGGGAACACTGAAGCTTTCTTT. Translated: CASATGGNTEAFF.

This rearrangement joins TRBV30 to TRBJ1-4, with TRBD1 identical over 8 bases. The germline V gene has CDR1 GTSNPN and CDR2 SVGIG (reference sequence). Trimming removed 2 bases from V and 4 bases from J; junction bases left unmatched: 9. The CDR3 runs to 16 residues. In DNA, the CDR3 is TGTGCCTGGAGTCCTGGAAGGACAGGGATTAATGAAAAACTGTTTTTT. It translates to CAWSPGRTGINEKLFF.

The chain combines TRBV2 with TRBJ2-2; possible D gene TRBD2, 5 bases. Germline CDR1 reads SNHLY; CDR2 reads FYNNEI. The CDR3 covers 13 residues. Trimming pared 7 bases from V and 2 bases from J, leaving 8 bases between. The CDR3 protein is CASIGINTGELFF. CDR3 DNA: TGTGCCAGCATCGGGATAAACACCGGGGAGCTGTTTTTT.

The chain recombines TRBV18 with TRBJ1-2; TRBD1 is a possible D gene (5 bases). Germline lookup yields CDR1 KGHSH and CDR2 LQKENI. The length of the CDR3 is 15 residues. Trimming stripped 3 bases from V and 1 base from J, with 12 bases between. In nucleotides, the CDR3 is TGTGCCAGCTCACCCGGGACTGGAGATAACTATGGCTACACCTTC. Residues: CASSPGTGDNYGYTF.

The chain links TRBV3-1 (or the pseudogene TRBV3-2) to TRBJ2-7, with D maybe TRBD1 (5 bases). CDR3 size: 14 residues. Germline CDR1 and CDR2: LGHDT and YNNKEL (reference sequence). Trimming took 4 bases from V and 1 from J, leaving 11 bases between them. This chain's CDR3 is CASSLGHPSYEQYF. CDR3 coding DNA: TGTGCCAGCAGCCTTGGACACCCGTCCTACGAGCAGTACTTC.

This clone was recorded once. The V gene is TRBV24-1, the J gene TRBJ1-4; maybe TRBD1 (5 bases). CDR3 size: 17 residues. In germline, CDR1 is KGHDR, CDR2 SFDVKD. Between the trimmed V and J ends, which lost 4 bases and 8 bases, there was a span of 22 bases. The CDR3 DNA reads TGTGCCACCAGTGAGTCCGGGACTCGCGGCAGGCGGGAAAAACTGTTTTTT. It specifies CATSESGTRGRREKLFF.

The chain joins TRBV2 to TRBJ1-2; no reliable D call. The CDR3 contains 14 residues. CDR1 and CDR2 (germline): SNHLY, FYNNEI. The germline V and J ends were trimmed by 4 bases and 2 bases, with 11 bases remaining between them. CDR3 amino acids: CASSGSVVNYGYTF. The CDR3 nucleotides are TGTGCCAGCAGTGGCAGTGTTGTCAACTATGGCTACACCTTC.

A note on this clone: Other nucleotide sequences from this sample produce the same CDR3. V gene TRBV5-1 combines with J gene TRBJ2-2; 7 nucleotides line up with TRBD1. Germline V gene lookup returns CDR1 SGHRS and CDR2 YFSETQ. There are 15 residues in the CDR3. J gave up 2 bases and V 0 bases, and 1 base lay outside the gene matches. CDR3 sequence (DNA): TGCGCCAGCAGCTTGGGACAGGGAAACACCGGGGAGCTGTTTTTT. This translates into CASSLGQGNTGELFF.

This chain links TRBV6-5 with TRBJ2-1, with 9 bases matching TRBD1. Germline lookup yields CDR1 MNHEY and CDR2 SVGAGI. The CDR3 has 15 amino acids. Trimming took 2 bases from V and 3 from J; bases not matched to a gene: 2. CDR3: CASSYGGQGYNEQFF. The CDR3 bases are TGTGCCAGCAGTTACGGGGGACAGGGCTACAATGAGCAGTTCTTC.